Described below is a single TCR beta chain sequence and its context. This clonotype was recorded many times. Its recognized antigen is unknown. Base qualities are missing; no much larger clone stands one base away. The CDR3, from cysteine to phenylalanine, totals 15 residues. Here the CDR3 DNA is all that survives: 45 bases in frame from base 1. Relative to germline, V is missing 5 bases and J is missing 3 bases, with 6 bases of the junction outside any gene match. The TCR beta CDR3 regions were amplified from RNA transcripts. For the first round of RT-PCR on the TCR CDR3, the HTBI primer set was used together with the Qiagen OneStep RT-PCR kit. A second multiplex PCR round built the libraries, followed by size selection and purification. The libraries were sequenced on an Illumina HiSeq2000 using paired-end 100 bp reads. The study's processing was this. SOAPnuke was used to process the raw data, with reads discarded if the reads contained adapters or uncalled bases, had a mean Phred below 15, or lacked an exact constant-primer or identifier match. High-quality paired reads were merged using COPE v1.2.5, and each unique nucleotide sequence was defined as a clonotype. MiTCR v1.1 was used to align the clonotypes against IMGT TRBV, TRBD and TRBJ reference segments. Only V-J combinations with frequency above 0.0001, covering approximately 99% of repertoires, were analysed. A TCS score was defined as the ratio of F50 (clonal expansion) to E x V (chaos), with BLOSUM62-based TCRdist applied between CDR3 peptides within each V-J. Welch's t-statistics and random forest reduced roughly 540 V-J features to 13, which were used in a naive Bayes classifier (R e1071). TCRdb reprocessed the public reads (quality trimming at Q25 with fastp, clone calling with MiXCR) and kept in-frame beta chains. Rows merge per CDR3 protein into single entries with the most common DNA and genes. These V and J calls are TCRdb output, not the study's own analysis. The sample profile shows approximately 400,000 distinct CDR3 sequences; 15% of them were found once. The ten largest clones add up to around a third of the sample.

A patient counted as having stable Graves' hyperthyroidism if no progression to ophthalmopathy occurred over 18 months of follow-up. The hyperthyroidism patients were between 18 and 65 years old and newly diagnosed, with a disease duration of less than 2 months. The study excluded patients with uncontrolled infections, other autoimmune diseases, pregnancy or lactation. Diagnoses were established on the basis of clinical symptoms, serum thyroxine and TRAb, thyroid ultrasound, and orbital computed tomography. PBMCs were isolated from about 10 ml of fresh peripheral blood by Ficoll-Paque density gradient centrifugation. Total RNA was extracted with Trizol reagent, and quality was checked on an Agilent 2100 Bioanalyzer. This entry is derived from a study of T cells in Graves' hyperthyroidism and ophthalmopathy (dated by TCRdb to between 2018 and 2021). Context from the whole study: Peripheral blood samples were taken at initial diagnosis, before any treatment was given. To identify TCR V-J signatures that set the groups apart, the researchers used a discovery cohort of more than 95 patients, made up of around 42 with Graves' ophthalmopathy and 55 to 65 with stable Graves' hyperthyroidism. Prospective prediction of ophthalmopathy was tested in an independent validation cohort of fewer than 20 hyperthyroidism patients and some 17 patients who later progressed to ophthalmopathy. In more than five Graves' hyperthyroidism patients, the study also compared T-cell repertoires from thyroid tissue with T-cell repertoires from blood. After blood sampling, hyperthyroidism patients were treated with methimazole at a starting dose of 30 mg daily, and ophthalmopathy patients were treated with high-dose intravenous methylprednisolone. The approximately 97 discovery patients were randomly divided into training and test sets at a 7:3 ratio. TCR Vbeta CDR3 sequencing of around 130 peripheral blood samples (43 ophthalmopathy, about 80 hyperthyroidism and approximately 17 progressor patients) is reported in the paper.

Points the paper makes about the study in general: No statistical method was used to set the sample size in advance, and investigators knew the group allocation. Blood samples also contained most of the expanded thyroid clonotypes (frequency above 0.001), which suggests that blood repertoires may reflect thyroid immune responses. Ophthalmopathy was separated from stable hyperthyroidism by a 13 V-J signature model, with approximately 86% sensitivity and just over 81% specificity obtained in cross-validation and 80%/75% obtained in testing. In validation, the model predicted progression to ophthalmopathy a median of roughly six months before onset, with approximately 70% sensitivity and roughly 72% specificity.

The chain uses TRBV12-3 or TRBV12-4 and TRBJ2-5; 10 bases in between match TRBD1. The TCR sequence derives from a woman aged 30 to 39 with Graves' hyperthyroidism. Sequenced sample: blood. The nucleotide sequence is given as TGTGCCAGCAGTCGAAGACAGGGGGCTAAAGAGACCCAGTACTTC. Its protein reads: CASSRRQGAKETQYF.